This passage covers 5 T cell receptor beta chains from one sample sequenced in a study of cytomegalovirus exposure and HLA in healthy donors. This PCR relied on a set of 60 Vbeta primers and 13 Jbeta primers. Using immunoSEQ multiplex PCR, the repertoire was profiled, and TCRdb retains in-frame clones only, with some absent. The sample consists of 80,000 to 100,000 clones, 73% of them appearing once. Sequences were obtained from PBMCs. Receptors were obtained from a middle-aged man in good health and CMV-seronegative.

This sequence joins TRBV6-1 and TRBJ1-4, with TRBD1 matching 10 bases. J lost 5 bases, V lost 6 bases, and 3 bases had no gene match. Germline values: CDR1 MNHNS, CDR2 SASEGT. CDR3 length: 14 residues. CDR3 sequence (DNA): TGTGCCAGCAGGGCGGGACAGGGGAATGAAAAACTGTTTTTT. Amino acids: CASRAGQGNEKLFF.

The chain employs TRBV4-3 and TRBJ1-2; TRBD1 matches 9 bases. With V trimmed by 0 bases and J by 2 bases, 7 bases remained unmatched. The CDR3 extends over 17 amino acids. CDR1 and CDR2 from the germline V gene are LGHNA and YSLEER. CDR3 nucleotides: TGCGCCAGCAGCCAAGATAATTGGGACAGGGCCAACTATGGCTACACCTTC. Protein sequence: CASSQDNWDRANYGYTF.

The CDR3 reads CASSLDGSTDTQYF. As DNA, the CDR3 is TGCGCCAGCAGCCTAGACGGCAGCACAGATACGCAGTATTTT. V usage is TRBV5-1 and J usage is TRBJ2-3; no clear D gene. In germline, CDR1 is SGHRS, CDR2 YFSETQ. This CDR3 has 14 residues. Trimming took off 4 bases at V and 0 bases at J, with 9 bases between the two ends.

A single count supports this clone. The V call is TRBV27, the J call TRBJ2-1; the match to TRBD2 covers 7 bases. This CDR3 spans 15 amino acids. Losses at the gene ends were 6 bases for V and 1 base for J; bases not matched to a gene: 6. CDR1 is MNHEY and CDR2 is SMNVEV in the germline V gene (reference sequence). The CDR3 bases are TGTGCCAGCAGGCCAACTAGCGAGTCCTACAATGAGCAGTTCTTC. As protein: CASRPTSESYNEQFF.

The chain links TRBV5-1 to TRBJ2-3; D not certain. The CDR3 loop spans 15 amino acids. Germline V gene sequence: CDR1 SGHRS, CDR2 YFSETQ. V lost 4 bases and J 0 bases, leaving 12 bases between the germline ends. The CDR3 nucleotides are TGCGCCAGCAGCCCTCACACCTCTAGCACAGATACGCAGTATTTT. It translates to CASSPHTSSTDTQYF.